This record covers a single T cell receptor beta chain. Its antigen remains unidentified. No base qualities exist here, and no much larger clone lies one base off it. This specimen comes from a study of blood T cell repertoires in COVID-19 (dated by TCRdb to the early 2020s). For context, the study as a whole: Samples from collaborators originated in the United States, Italy and Spain and spanned both the acute and convalescent phases of COVID-19. The prospective study material was composed of cDNA or gDNA derived from T cells, B-cell-depleted T cells, or PBMCs. Deeply sampled blood TCRbeta repertoires from subjects exposed to, actively infected with, or recovered from COVID-19 were included in the dataset. A freely available public database, intended as a resource for researchers studying the immune response to SARS-CoV-2, is where the repertoires were released. The samples were drawn from two sources: the first 160 participants of the ongoing ImmuneRACE study, and 1,200 or so subjects contributed by 6 global collaborators. The sample metadata nearly always contained a de-identified subject ID, COVID-19 status, age in years and sex. Where available, HLA class I and class II types were taken from metadata supplied by the sample provider and were not determined by assay-based typing.

TCRbeta CDR3 regions were amplified from genomic DNA by means of the immunoSEQ Assay, a bias-controlled multiplex PCR. From the authors' description of their analysis: The number of nucleated cells in each sample was estimated by amplification of reference gene primers within the assay. Sequence reads were collapsed and filtered to measure the absolute abundance of every unique TCRbeta CDR3 rearrangement. Productive Simpson clonality was computed per sample as the square root of Simpson's diversity index over productive rearrangements. TCRdb holds this immuneACCESS table with in-frame rearrangements only. Some clones are missing; in checked studies, unresolved V genes explain under half, and the rest has no known cause. D and trimming come from the DNA, and the V and J calls and clone size come from that table. For this sample there are 65,000 to 85,000 clones; 75% to 95% appear just once. Roughly 7.2% of the sample is taken by the ten largest.

General study outcomes and caveats: The quantity of clinical and demographic metadata differed by source and by participant and was supplied without curation.

Each collaborating institution followed its own protocols to collect whole blood in K2EDTA tubes. For TCRbeta analysis, collaborators shipped samples in one of three forms: frozen whole blood, isolated PBMCs, or DNA extracted from either of those sample types. The CDR3 covers 12 residues, taking in both the cysteine and the phenylalanine. Only the CDR3 DNA stays, 36 bases, in frame from base 1. Trimming leaves V shorter by 6 bases and J shorter by 8 bases, with the junction holding 5 bases beyond the gene matches. Sequences MGHDK (CDR1) and SYGVNS (CDR2) are obtained from the germline V gene. This clonotype originated in a human donor in a cohort sampled during active COVID-19. The sequencing sample was made of peripheral blood. The sequence joins TRBV25-1 to TRBJ2-5; TRBD1 agrees with 8 junctional bases. The CDR3 region has the sequence CASSGQGRTQYF. The nucleotide sequence reads TGTGCCAGCAGCGGACAGGGACGCACCCAGTACTTC.